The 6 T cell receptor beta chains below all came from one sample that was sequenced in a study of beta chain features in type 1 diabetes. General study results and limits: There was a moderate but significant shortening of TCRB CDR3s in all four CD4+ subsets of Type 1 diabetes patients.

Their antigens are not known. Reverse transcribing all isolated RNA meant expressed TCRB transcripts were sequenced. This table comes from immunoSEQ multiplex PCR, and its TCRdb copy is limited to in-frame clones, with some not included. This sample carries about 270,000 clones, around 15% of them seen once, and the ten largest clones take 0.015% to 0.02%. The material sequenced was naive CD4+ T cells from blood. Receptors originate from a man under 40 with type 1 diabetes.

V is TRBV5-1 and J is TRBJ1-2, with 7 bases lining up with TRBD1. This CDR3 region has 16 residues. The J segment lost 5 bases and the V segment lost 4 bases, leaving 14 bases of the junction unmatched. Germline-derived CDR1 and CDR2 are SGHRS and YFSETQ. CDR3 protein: CASSGGGQVSGYGYTF. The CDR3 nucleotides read TGCGCCAGCAGCGGAGGAGGACAGGTCTCCGGTTATGGCTACACCTTC.

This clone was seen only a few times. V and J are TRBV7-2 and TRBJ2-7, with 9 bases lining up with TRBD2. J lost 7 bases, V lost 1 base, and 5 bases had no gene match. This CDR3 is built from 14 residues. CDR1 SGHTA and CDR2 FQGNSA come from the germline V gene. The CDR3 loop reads CASSLVAGEGEQYF. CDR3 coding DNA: TGTGCCAGCAGCTTAGTAGCGGGAGAGGGGGAGCAGTACTTC.

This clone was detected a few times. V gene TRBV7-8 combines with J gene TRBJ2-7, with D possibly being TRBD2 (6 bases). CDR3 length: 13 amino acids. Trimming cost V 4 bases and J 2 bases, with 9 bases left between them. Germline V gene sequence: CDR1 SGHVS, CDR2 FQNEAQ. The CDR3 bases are TGTGCCAGCAGCTATGAGCGGGCCTACGAGCAGTACTTC. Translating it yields CASSYERAYEQYF.

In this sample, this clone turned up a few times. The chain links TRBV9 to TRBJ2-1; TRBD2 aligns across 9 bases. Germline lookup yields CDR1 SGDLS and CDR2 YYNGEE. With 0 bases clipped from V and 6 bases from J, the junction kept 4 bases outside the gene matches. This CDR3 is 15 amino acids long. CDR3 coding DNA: TGTGCCAGCAGCGTAGCAGCGGGAGGTGGCAATGAGCAGTTCTTC. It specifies CASSVAAGGGNEQFF.

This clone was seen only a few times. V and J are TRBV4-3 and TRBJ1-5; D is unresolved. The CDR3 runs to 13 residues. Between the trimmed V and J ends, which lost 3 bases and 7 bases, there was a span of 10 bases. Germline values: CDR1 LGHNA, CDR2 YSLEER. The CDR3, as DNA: TGCGCCAGCAGCCAGGCTACACAGCAGCCCCAGCATTTT. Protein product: CASSQATQQPQHF.

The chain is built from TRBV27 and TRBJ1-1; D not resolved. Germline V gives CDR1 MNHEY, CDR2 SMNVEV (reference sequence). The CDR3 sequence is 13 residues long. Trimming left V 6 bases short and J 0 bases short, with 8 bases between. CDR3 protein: CASSPIMNTEAFF. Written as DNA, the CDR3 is TGTGCCAGCAGCCCTATTATGAACACTGAAGCTTTCTTT.